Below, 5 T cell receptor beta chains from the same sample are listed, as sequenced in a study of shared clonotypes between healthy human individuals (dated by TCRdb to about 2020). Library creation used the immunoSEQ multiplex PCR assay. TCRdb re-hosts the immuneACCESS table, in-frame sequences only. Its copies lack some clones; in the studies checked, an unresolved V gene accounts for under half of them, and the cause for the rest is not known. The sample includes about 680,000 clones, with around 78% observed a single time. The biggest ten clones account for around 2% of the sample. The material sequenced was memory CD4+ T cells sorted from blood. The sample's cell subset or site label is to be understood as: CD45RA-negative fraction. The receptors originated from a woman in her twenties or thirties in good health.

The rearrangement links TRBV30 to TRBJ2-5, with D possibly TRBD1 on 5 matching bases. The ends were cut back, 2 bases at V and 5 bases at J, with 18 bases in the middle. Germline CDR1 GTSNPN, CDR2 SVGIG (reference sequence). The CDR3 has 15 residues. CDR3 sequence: CAWSSAGRAGETQYF. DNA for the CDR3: TGTGCCTGGAGTTCGGCAGGCAGGGCAGGGGAGACCCAGTACTTC.

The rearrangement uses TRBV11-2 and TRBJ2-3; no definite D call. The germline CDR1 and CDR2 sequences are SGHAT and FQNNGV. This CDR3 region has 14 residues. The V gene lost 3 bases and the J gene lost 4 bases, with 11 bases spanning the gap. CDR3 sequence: CASSFPGLADTQYF. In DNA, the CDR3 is TGTGCCAGCAGCTTCCCCGGGCTGGCAGATACGCAGTATTTT.

The CDR3 DNA reads TGTGCCAGCAGCTTACAACGGGACAGCCACGAGCAGTACTTC. Encoded protein: CASSLQRDSHEQYF. The chain joins TRBV7-2 to TRBJ2-7, with 7 bases that match TRBD1. The germline gives CDR1 SGHTA, CDR2 FQGNSA. V shed 2 bases and J 5 bases; nucleotides not matched to a gene: 6. The CDR3 contains 14 residues.

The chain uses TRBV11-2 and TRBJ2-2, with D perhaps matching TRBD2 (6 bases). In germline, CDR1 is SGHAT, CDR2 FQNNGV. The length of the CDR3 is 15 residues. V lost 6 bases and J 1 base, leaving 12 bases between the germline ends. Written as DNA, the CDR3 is TGTGCCAGCAGATCCTACGGGGGGAACACCGGGGAGCTGTTTTTT. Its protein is CASRSYGGNTGELFF. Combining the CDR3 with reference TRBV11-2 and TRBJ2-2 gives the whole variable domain EAGVAQSPRYKIIEKRQSVAFWCNPISGHATLYWYQQILGQGPKLLIQFQNNGVVDDSQLPKDRFSAERLKGVDSTLKIQPAKLEDSAVYLCASRSYGGNTGELFFGEGSRLTVL.

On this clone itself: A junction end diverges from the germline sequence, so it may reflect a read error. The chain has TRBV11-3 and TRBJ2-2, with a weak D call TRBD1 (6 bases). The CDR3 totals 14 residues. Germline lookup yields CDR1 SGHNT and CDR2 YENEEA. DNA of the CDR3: TGTGCCAGCAGCCGGCGCGGACAGACCGGGGAGCTGTCTTTT. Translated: CASSRRGQTGELSF.